These 26 T cell receptor beta chains were sequenced from one sample in a study of cytomegalovirus exposure and HLA in healthy donors. PCR was performed using 60 Vbeta and 13 Jbeta primers. The repertoire was sequenced with immunoSEQ multiplex PCR; TCRdb's copy has only in-frame clones and lacks some. The sample gives 150,000 to 200,000 clones, 65% to 80% of which show up once; 1.1% is in the top ten. Specimen: PBMCs. The source of these receptors is a woman aged 35 to 49 in good health and CMV-seronegative.

This chain connects TRBV6-1 to TRBJ2-7; D might be TRBD1 (6 bases). The CDR3 is 14 residues long. Trimming pared 2 bases from V and 3 bases from J, leaving 11 bases between. From germline, CDR1 is MNHNS and CDR2 SASEGT. CDR3 sequence (DNA): TGTGCCAGCAGTGAACGGACAGAGAACTACGAGCAGTACGTC. Protein product: CASSERTENYEQYV.

This chain uses TRBV5-4 with TRBJ2-1; the match to TRBD2 covers 12 bases. Per the germline V gene, CDR1 is SGHNT and CDR2 is YYREEE (reference sequence). This CDR3 spans 17 amino acids. Germline trimming cut 4 bases from V and 6 bases from J; bases unmatched to any gene: 11. For the CDR3, the DNA is TGTGCCAGCAGCCCCCGGACTAGCGGGATCTCTTTCAATGAGCAGTTCTTC. It specifies CASSPRTSGISFNEQFF.

The rearrangement uses TRBV15 and TRBJ1-1, with 7 bases lining up with TRBD1. The ends lost 2 bases at V and 1 base at J; junction bases unmatched: 4. Germline V lookup: CDR1 LNHNV, CDR2 YYDKDF (reference sequence). The CDR3 runs 15 residues. For the CDR3, the DNA is TGTGCCACCAGCAGACCCAGGGGGGAGAACACTGAAGCTTTCTTT. This codes for CATSRPRGENTEAFF.

This clone has only a few counts. The rearrangement links TRBV9 to TRBJ2-1; a possible D gene is TRBD2 (6 bases). The length of the CDR3 is 15 residues. The V gene's germline CDR1 is SGDLS and CDR2 YYNGEE. V lost 3 bases and J 4 bases, leaving 14 bases between the germline ends. The DNA for the CDR3 is TGTGCCAGCAGCGCGGACTACCCGGCATACAATGAGCAGTTCTTC. It translates to CASSADYPAYNEQFF.

This rearrangement joins TRBV4-2 to TRBJ2-1; no definite D call. This CDR3 region has 12 residues. The V gene lost 0 bases and the J gene lost 15 bases, with 12 bases spanning the gap. Germline loops: CDR1 LGHNA, CDR2 YNFKEQ. CDR3 in DNA: TGTGCCAGCAGCCAAGAAAACTACCCCCCGTTCTTC. Translating it yields CASSQENYPPFF.

V is TRBV5-1 and J is TRBJ2-5; 8 positions match TRBD1. The CDR3 length is 14 residues. Germline lookup yields CDR1 SGHRS and CDR2 YFSETQ. Losses at the gene ends were 4 bases for V and 5 bases for J; bases not matched to a gene: 7. The CDR3 sequence is CASSVDRGLETQYF. The CDR3 region has the DNA TGCGCCAGCAGCGTCGACAGGGGTTTGGAGACCCAGTACTTC.

The rearrangement joins TRBV11-3 to TRBJ2-1; possibly TRBD2 for D (5 bases). CDR1 and CDR2 (germline): SGHNT, YENEEA. Between the trimmed V and J ends, which lost 1 base and 15 bases, there was a span of 19 bases. There are 14 residues in the CDR3. The CDR3, as DNA: TGTGCCAGCAGCTTAGGTAACGAGGACTCCGCTGCGTTCTTC. Amino acids: CASSLGNEDSAAFF.

This clone was picked up a small number of times. CDR3 DNA: TGTGCCAGCAGCAAAGGGGGGCAAGGACTCCTCCTTGAGGAGCAGTTCTTC. Amino acids: CASSKGGQGLLLEEQFF. The chain uses TRBV21-1 and TRBJ2-1; the table's TRBD1 call for D was not verified on the DNA. TRBV21-1 is reported as a pseudogene. The CDR3 runs 17 residues.

V and J are TRBV9 and TRBJ2-7; 7 nucleotides align to TRBD1. This CDR3 spans 12 amino acids. V shed 4 bases and J 5 bases; nucleotides not matched to a gene: 3. Germline assignment: CDR1 SGDLS and CDR2 YYNGEE. The CDR3 is CASSRTGDEQYF. The CDR3 DNA reads TGTGCCAGCAGCCGTACAGGGGACGAGCAGTACTTC.

The J gene is TRBJ2-7, the V gene TRBV4-3; D might be TRBD2 (6 bases). CDR1 and CDR2 (germline): LGHNA, YSLEER. The CDR3 extends over 15 amino acids. Trimming stripped 3 bases from V and 5 bases from J, with 17 bases between. The CDR3 DNA reads as TGCGCCAGCAGCCAGCCCGGGAGTACGGCTGACGAGCAGTACTTC. Protein sequence: CASSQPGSTADEQYF.

The chain is built from TRBV9 and TRBJ2-2, with a weak D call TRBD2 (6 bases). Looked up from germline, CDR1 is SGDLS and CDR2 is YYNGEE. This CDR3 is built from 16 residues. The V end lost 3 bases, the J end lost 6 bases, and 18 bases lay between the germline ends. CDR3 residues: CASSGDSLGIPGELFF. The CDR3 nucleotides are TGTGCCAGCAGCGGGGACTCGCTAGGGATCCCCGGGGAGCTGTTTTTT. The full variable domain, in which reference TRBV9 and TRBJ2-2 provide the parts outside the CDR3, is DSGVTQTPKHLITATGQRVTLRCSPRSGDLSVYWYQQSLDQGLQFLIQYYNGEERAKGNILERFSAQQFPDLHSELNLSSLELGDSALYFCASSGDSLGIPGELFFGEGSRLTVL.

The CDR3 protein is CASSQALSRENIQYF. CDR3 DNA sequence: TGCGCCAGCAGCCAAGCCCTATCCAGGGAAAACATTCAGTACTTC. The chain combines TRBV4-1 with TRBJ2-4; TRBD1 is a possible D gene (5 bases). The V gene's germline CDR1 is MGHRA and CDR2 YSYEKL. CDR3 length: 15 residues. V shed 1 base and J shed 5 bases, with 12 bases lying between them.

The chain carries TRBV10-3 and TRBJ1-2; TRBD1 aligns across 7 bases. Germline V lookup: CDR1 ENHRY, CDR2 SYGVKD. The CDR3 is 14 amino acids. Trimming at V came to 8 bases and at J to 8 bases, leaving 14 bases not matched to a gene. For the CDR3, the DNA is TGTGCCATCCAGGAAGGACAGGTACCGGAAGGCTACACCTTC. Protein: CAIQEGQVPEGYTF.

The table lists this clone with a count of one. The chain combines TRBV27 with TRBJ2-5; 8 nucleotides align to TRBD1. CDR1 and CDR2 from the germline V gene are MNHEY and SMNVEV (reference sequence). The ends lost 6 bases at V and 4 bases at J; junction bases unmatched: 7. The CDR3 is 14 amino acids. CDR3: CASRREDRVETQYF. The CDR3 bases are TGTGCCAGCAGGAGAGAGGACAGGGTAGAGACCCAGTACTTC.

The rearrangement uses TRBV6-1 and TRBJ2-6; tentatively, D is TRBD1 (6 bases). The CDR3 runs to 13 residues. Trimming left V 11 bases short and J 14 bases short, with 22 bases between. The germline gives CDR1 MNHNS, CDR2 SASEGT. This CDR3 reads CAGRDTQVPLLTF. The CDR3 DNA is TGTGCCGGCCGGGACACCCAAGTTCCCCTCCTGACTTTC.

This sequence joins TRBV9 and TRBJ2-2; 7 positions match TRBD2. V shed 3 bases, J shed 1 base, and the junction held 9 bases outside the gene matches. CDR3 length equals 17 residues. From germline, CDR1 is SGDLS and CDR2 YYNGEE. CDR3 residues: CASSGRAAGVNTGELFF. CDR3 DNA sequence: TGTGCCAGCAGCGGCCGGGCGGCGGGAGTGAACACCGGGGAGCTGTTTTTT. The full variable domain, rest sourced from reference TRBV9 and TRBJ2-2, is DSGVTQTPKHLITATGQRVTLRCSPRSGDLSVYWYQQSLDQGLQFLIQYYNGEERAKGNILERFSAQQFPDLHSELNLSSLELGDSALYFCASSGRAAGVNTGELFFGEGSRLTVL.

This clone was observed a handful of times. This chain connects TRBV21-1 to TRBJ2-1; TRBD1 reflects the table's D call only, with no check against the DNA. TRBV21-1 is deemed a pseudogene. The CDR3 is 15 amino acids. Here the CDR3 DNA reads TGTGCCAGCAGCAAAGGTTTAGGGTGGGGGCTTGAGCAGTTCTTC. It translates to CASSKGLGWGLEQFF.

In its sample, this clone was seen a few times. The chain recombines TRBV4-3 with TRBJ1-2; possibly TRBD1 for D (6 bases). Germline V gene lookup returns CDR1 LGHNA and CDR2 YSLEER. The CDR3 runs to 13 residues. Trimming stripped 3 bases from V and 10 bases from J, with 15 bases between. The CDR3 region has the DNA TGCGCCAGCAGCCACGAACCGGACAGCGCCTACACCTTC. Its protein is CASSHEPDSAYTF.

This clone came up a few times. This chain uses TRBV9 with TRBJ1-2; 8 nucleotides agree with TRBD1. Germline V CDR1 and CDR2: SGDLS, YYNGEE. V was pared by 4 bases and J by 4 bases, with 6 bases of the junction left unmatched. The CDR3 is 14 amino acids. The CDR3 region has the DNA TGTGCCAGCAGCCCTTGGACAGGGAGCTATGGCTACACCTTC. It specifies CASSPWTGSYGYTF.

V usage is TRBV5-4 and J usage is TRBJ2-1; the D gene is possibly TRBD2 (5 bases). V was clipped by 4 bases and J by 5 bases, with 16 bases between them. The V gene's germline CDR1 is SGHNT and CDR2 YYREEE (reference sequence). CDR3 size: 15 residues. CDR3 in DNA: TGTGCCAGCAGCCCCCCTGACGGGATCCACAATGAGCAGTTCTTC. This gives the protein CASSPPDGIHNEQFF.

This sequence joins TRBV9 and TRBJ2-1; 11 bases are shared with TRBD1. Germline lookup yields CDR1 SGDLS and CDR2 YYNGEE. V gave up 0 bases and J gave up 9 bases; unmatched junction bases: 11. This CDR3 is 17 amino acids long. For the CDR3, the DNA is TGTGCCAGCAGCGTAGGTCTTTCGGGACAGGGGGTTGGTGAGCAGTTCTTC. Residues: CASSVGLSGQGVGEQFF.

J is TRBJ2-7 and V is TRBV6-6; 9 nucleotides align to TRBD1. CDR3 length: 15 amino acids. Per the germline V gene, CDR1 is MNHNY and CDR2 is SVGAGI (reference sequence). Trimming cost V 5 bases and J 6 bases; bases outside gene matches: 11. CDR3 sequence reads: CASSLDPGQGSEQYF. The CDR3 region has the DNA TGTGCCAGCAGTCTAGACCCGGGACAGGGATCCGAGCAGTACTTC.

As concerns this clone: One end of the junction does not line up with germline, which may come from a read error. This rearrangement joins TRBV7-8 to TRBJ1-1; D perhaps matches TRBD1 (6 bases). Germline loops: CDR1 SGHVS, CDR2 FQNEAQ. This CDR3 comprises 15 residues. This CDR3 reads CASSRRHTEPGGLQF. The CDR3 nucleotides are TGTGCCAGCAGCAGACGCCACACCGAGCCTGGGGGCCTCCAATTT.

The chain recombines TRBV5-6 with TRBJ2-2, with TRBD2 matching over 10 bases. The V segment lost 0 bases and the J segment 5 bases; nucleotides outside the gene matches: 4. The germline V gene encodes CDR1 SGHDT and CDR2 YYEEEE. This CDR3 has 16 amino acids. The CDR3 DNA follows: TGTGCCAGCAGCTTGGGACTAGCGGGTTGGACCGGGGAGCTGTTTTTT. Translating it yields CASSLGLAGWTGELFF.

The genes are TRBV6-1 and TRBJ1-1, with 11 bases identical to TRBD1. Germline V gene lookup returns CDR1 MNHNS and CDR2 SASEGT. This CDR3 contains 14 residues. With V trimmed by 5 bases and J by 5 bases, 4 bases remained unmatched. DNA of the CDR3: TGTGCCAGCAGTTGGACAGGGGGCGGAACTGAAGCTTTCTTT. Amino acids: CASSWTGGGTEAFF.

The chain couples TRBV30 to TRBJ1-5, with 8 bases lining up with TRBD1. J lost 5 bases, V lost 1 base, and 7 bases had no gene match. CDR1 GTSNPN and CDR2 SVGIG come from the germline V gene (reference sequence). This CDR3 has 15 amino acids. The CDR3 spells CAWSDGTGFYQPQHF. DNA for the CDR3: TGTGCCTGGAGTGATGGGACAGGATTTTATCAGCCCCAGCATTTT.